This TCR beta chain was identified during a study of CD8 T cells in ankylosing spondylitis listed by TCRdb under 2017. About the investigation overall: T cell receptor beta repertoires were profiled in healthy donors and ankylosing spondylitis patients so that disease-linked TCR variants could be found. The full study cohort comprised some 27 ankylosing spondylitis patients and roughly 110 healthy donors. Peripheral blood samples were taken, and synovial fluid was additionally collected from ankylosing spondylitis patients.

For sequencing, an Illumina HiSeq 2500 was employed. Quantitative 5'-RACE with molecular barcodes was used to prepare TCR beta libraries. On the authors' methods: A new computational method based on a probabilistic model of VDJ rearrangement was used to identify disease-linked TCR variants. TCRdb reanalyzed the raw reads on its own, using fastp at Q25 for trimming and MiXCR for clone calling, and kept in-frame beta chains. Rows with one shared CDR3 protein collapse into an entry with the most common genes and DNA. The V and J calls, along with clone size, are taken from TCRdb and not from the paper's own processing. The sample table records about 390,000 distinct CDR3 sequences; more than 20% of these occur just once. Approximately 15% of the sample is in the top ten clones. V loses 5 bases of germline sequence and J loses 5 bases, and the interval between the two ends is 18 bases. The germline V gene specifies SGHVS as CDR1 and FQNEAQ as CDR2. Measured from the cysteine to the phenylalanine, the CDR3 is 15 residues long. Only the CDR3 DNA is retained, 45 bases long and in frame from the first base.

What the authors observed across the whole study: Some TCR beta motif variants had previously been reported in synovial fluid and blood of reactive arthritis patients, which suggested common disease-initiation mechanisms. The disease-linked clones were reported as significantly enriched in matched synovial fluid samples from ankylosing spondylitis patients. The disease-linked clones had a CD8+ phenotype and were found at relatively low frequencies in peripheral blood. A TCR beta motif of several highly homologous amino acid variants appeared characteristic of blood from ankylosing spondylitis patients.

Points on this clonotype: Which antigen it targets is not known. No base quality values were provided; no much bigger clone lies one nucleotide off.

The sequence derives from a male donor with ankylosing spondylitis. The chain was built from TRBV7-8 and TRBJ2-5, with the D gene not confidently named. Source material: blood, either unsorted or a sorted T cell fraction (not recorded which). The sequence in DNA is TGTGCCAGCAGCCTGACTTTGCGCCGTGGGGAGACCCAGTACTTC. Its product reads: CASSLTLRRGETQYF.